This T cell receptor (beta chain) was recorded in a study of control samples from healthy donors and cancer patients. The junction had 6 bases not matched to a gene; V was cut back by 0 bases and J by 6 bases. Germline assignment: CDR1 MNHEY and CDR2 SMNVEV (reference sequence). The CDR3 contains 16 residues. Assay: immunoSEQ multiplex PCR; the TCRdb copy retains only in-frame clones and omits some. Here the sample spans 130,000 or so clones, approximately 89% being singletons. The chain carries TRBV27 and TRBJ1-2; TRBD1 matches 11 bases. Sequencing input: PBMCs. The source of this sequence is a man aged 50 to 60 with head and neck cancer. The CDR3 is CASSLSWTGGRHGYTF. The CDR3 region has the DNA TGTGCCAGCAGTTTATCATGGACAGGGGGCCGCCATGGCTACACCTTC.